This TCR beta chain was captured in a study of blood T cells in healthy people across ages. The study, taken as a whole, reports: Researchers said unsorted PBMCs prevented a conclusive naive versus antigen-experienced comparison.

The sample holds a few counts of this clonotype. Its cognate antigen is unknown. For the second PCR, which ran for roughly 6 to 12 cycles, a sample-barcoded 5' primer and a J-beta primer mix were used. From the 5' RACE reads, TCRdb called clonotypes with MiXCR, one entry per CDR3 protein. The table lists some 800,000 distinct CDR3 sequences, 25% of them singletons. Each sample used at least 6 million PBMCs. The CDR3 runs to 15 residues. The germline CDR1 and CDR2 sequences are LGHNA and YSLEER. These data were also reused for a study on T cells of mothers and their children. From that study: Donation was provided by three healthy Caucasian mothers along with their six children.

The receptor was isolated from a boy aged 10-17 years in good health. The chain is built from TRBV4-3 and TRBJ2-5, with D perhaps matching TRBD1 or TRBD2 (5 bases each). Judging by the DNA end, TRBJ2-7 fits better; the J call may be wrong. Material: blood. CDR3 DNA: TGCGCCAGCAGCCCCCGGGACGGCCTATCCTACGAGCAGTACTTC. It codes for CASSPRDGLSYEQYF.